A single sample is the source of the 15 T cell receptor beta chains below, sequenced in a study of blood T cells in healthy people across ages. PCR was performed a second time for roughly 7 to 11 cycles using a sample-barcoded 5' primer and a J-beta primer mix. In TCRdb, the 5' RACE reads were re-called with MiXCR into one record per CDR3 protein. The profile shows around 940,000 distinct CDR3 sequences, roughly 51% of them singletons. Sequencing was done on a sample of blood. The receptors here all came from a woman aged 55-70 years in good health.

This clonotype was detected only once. DNA for the CDR3: TGTGCCAGCAGCCAAGTCCGCCGGGCTAGCGGGAGGGGCCATGAGCAGTTCTTC. Residues: CASSQVRRASGRGHEQFF. The chain has TRBV14 and TRBJ2-1, with TRBD2 identical over 12 bases. The CDR3 is made up of 18 amino acids. Losses at the gene ends were 1 base for V and 8 bases for J; bases not matched to a gene: 12. CDR1 and CDR2 (germline): SGHDN, FVKESK.

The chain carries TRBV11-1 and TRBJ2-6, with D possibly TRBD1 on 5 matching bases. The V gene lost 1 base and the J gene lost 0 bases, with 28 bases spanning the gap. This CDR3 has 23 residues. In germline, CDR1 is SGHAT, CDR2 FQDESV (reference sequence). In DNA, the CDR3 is TGTGCCAGCAGCTTAGTCGGGTTTGGGTCCCAACAGGTGAAAGGCTCTGGGGCCAACGTCCTGACTTTC. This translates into CASSLVGFGSQQVKGSGANVLTF.

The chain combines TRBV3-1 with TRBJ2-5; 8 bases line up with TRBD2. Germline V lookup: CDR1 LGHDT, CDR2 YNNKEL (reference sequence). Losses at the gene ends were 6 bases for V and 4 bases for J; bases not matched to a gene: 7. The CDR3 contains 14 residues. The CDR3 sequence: CASSQSRGGETQYF. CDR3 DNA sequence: TGTGCCAGCAGTCAGTCCCGGGGGGGAGAGACCCAGTACTTC.

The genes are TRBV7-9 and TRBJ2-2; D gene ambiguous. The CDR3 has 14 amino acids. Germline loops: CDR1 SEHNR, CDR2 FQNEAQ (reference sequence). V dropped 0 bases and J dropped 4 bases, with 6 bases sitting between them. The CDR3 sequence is CASSLAYLTGELFF. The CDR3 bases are TGTGCCAGCAGCTTAGCCTACCTCACCGGGGAGCTGTTTTTT. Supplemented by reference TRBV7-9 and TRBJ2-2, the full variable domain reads DTGVSQNPRHKITKRGQNVTFRCDPISEHNRLYWYRQTLGQGPEFLTYFQNEAQLEKSRLLSDRFSAERPKGSFSTLEIQRTEQGDSAMYLCASSLAYLTGELFFGEGSRLTVL.

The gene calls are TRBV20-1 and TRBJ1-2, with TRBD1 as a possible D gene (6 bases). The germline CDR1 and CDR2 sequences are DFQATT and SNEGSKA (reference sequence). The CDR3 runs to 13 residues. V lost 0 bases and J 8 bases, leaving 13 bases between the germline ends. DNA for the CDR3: TGCAGTGCTAGAGAAGCAGGGGCGAGGGGCTACACCTTC. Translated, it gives CSAREAGARGYTF.

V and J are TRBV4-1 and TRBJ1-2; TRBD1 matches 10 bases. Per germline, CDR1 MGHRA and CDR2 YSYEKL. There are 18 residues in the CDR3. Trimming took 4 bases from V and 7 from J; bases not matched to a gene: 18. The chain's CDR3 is CASSLGPLPGQGTCGYTF. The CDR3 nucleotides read TGCGCCAGCAGCCTGGGACCCCTACCGGGACAGGGGACTTGTGGCTACACCTTC.

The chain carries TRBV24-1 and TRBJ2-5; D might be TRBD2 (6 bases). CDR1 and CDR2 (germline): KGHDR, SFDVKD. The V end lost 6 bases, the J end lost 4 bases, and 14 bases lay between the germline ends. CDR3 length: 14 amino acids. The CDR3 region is CATSRAGPGETQYF. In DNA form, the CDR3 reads TGTGCCACCAGTCGGGCGGGGCCAGGAGAGACCCAGTACTTC.

The CDR3 loop reads CASSERGGFFYEQYF. CDR3 nucleotide sequence: TGCGCCAGCAGTGAGAGAGGCGGATTCTTTTACGAGCAGTACTTC. This chain uses TRBV10-2 with TRBJ2-7; D remains ambiguous. The CDR3 loop spans 15 amino acids. V was clipped by 2 bases and J by 4 bases, with 15 bases between them. Germline V gene data show CDR1 as WSHSY and CDR2 as SAAADI.

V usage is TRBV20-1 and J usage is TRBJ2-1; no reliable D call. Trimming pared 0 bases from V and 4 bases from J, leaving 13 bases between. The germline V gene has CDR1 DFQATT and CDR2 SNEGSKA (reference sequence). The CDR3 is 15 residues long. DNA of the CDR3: TGCAGTGCTAGAGATACTCGAATGCTGTACAATGAGCAGTTCTTC. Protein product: CSARDTRMLYNEQFF.

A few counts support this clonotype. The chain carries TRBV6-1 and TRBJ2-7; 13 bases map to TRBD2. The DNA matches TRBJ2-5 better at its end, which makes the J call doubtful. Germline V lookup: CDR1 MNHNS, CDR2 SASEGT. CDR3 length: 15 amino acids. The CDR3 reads CASRPGLAGAETQYF. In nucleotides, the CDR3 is TGTGCCAGCCGGCCAGGACTAGCGGGAGCAGAGACCCAGTACTTC.

Here the CDR3 DNA reads TGTGCCAGCAGTCCCTGGGGGCGTTGGAACACTGAAGCTTTCTTT. It is translated as CASSPWGRWNTEAFF. The chain employs TRBV6-2 or TRBV6-3 and TRBJ1-1; weak D call: TRBD1 (6 bases). The germline gives CDR1 MNHEY, CDR2 SVGEGT. Trimming cost V 5 bases and J 1 base, with 14 bases left between them. There are 15 residues in the CDR3.

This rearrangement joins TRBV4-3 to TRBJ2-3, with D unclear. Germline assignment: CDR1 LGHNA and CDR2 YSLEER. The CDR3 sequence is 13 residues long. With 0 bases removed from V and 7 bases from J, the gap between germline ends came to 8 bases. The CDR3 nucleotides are TGCGCCAGCAGCCAAGAGGACCACAATACGCAGTATTTT. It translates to CASSQEDHNTQYF.

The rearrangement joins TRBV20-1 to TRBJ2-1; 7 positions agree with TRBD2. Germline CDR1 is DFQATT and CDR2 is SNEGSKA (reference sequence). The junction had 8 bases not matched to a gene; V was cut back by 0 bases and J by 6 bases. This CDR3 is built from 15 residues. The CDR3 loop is CSARDWGEGLNEQFF. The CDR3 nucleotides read TGCAGTGCTAGAGATTGGGGGGAGGGCCTCAATGAGCAGTTCTTC.

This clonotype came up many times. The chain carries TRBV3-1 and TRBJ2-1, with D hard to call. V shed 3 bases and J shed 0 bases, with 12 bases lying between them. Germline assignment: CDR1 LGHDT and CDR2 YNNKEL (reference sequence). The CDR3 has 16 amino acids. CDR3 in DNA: TGTGCCAGCAGCCACGTCCCGGGTGGCTCCTACAATGAGCAGTTCTTC. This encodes CASSHVPGGSYNEQFF.

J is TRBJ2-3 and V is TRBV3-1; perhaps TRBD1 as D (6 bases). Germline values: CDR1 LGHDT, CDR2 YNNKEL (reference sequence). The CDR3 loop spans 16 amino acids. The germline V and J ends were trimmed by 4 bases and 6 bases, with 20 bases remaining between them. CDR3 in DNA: TGTGCCAGCAGCCCCCATGGTCAGGGGACGAGGGATACGCAGTATTTT. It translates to CASSPHGQGTRDTQYF.